This record covers a single T cell receptor (beta chain). Germline is not matched at one junction end, which may reflect a read error. This record comes from a study of blood T cell repertoires in COVID-19. Looked up from germline, CDR1 is SGHAT and CDR2 is FQDESV (reference sequence). There are 15 residues in the CDR3. Sequencing was performed with immunoSEQ multiplex PCR; in TCRdb, only in-frame clones are kept and a portion is missing. The table includes 300,000 to 450,000 clones, approximately 90% detected once. Two negative PCRs, clearance, or symptom resolution had been documented for recovered Cohort 3 donors.

The genes are TRBV11-1 and TRBJ2-2; D may be TRBD2 (5 bases). The source is a woman between 18 and 29 years old who had recovered from COVID-19. The sample taken for sequencing was PBMCs or T cells enriched from blood (not recorded which). The chain's CDR3 is CASSLAVGATGELFF. The CDR3 DNA sequence: TGTGCCAGCAGCCTAGCAGTCGGAGCCACCGGGGAGCTGTTTTTT.